The 32 T cell receptor beta chains below were found in one sample sequenced in a study of T-cell reconstitution after alpha-beta-depleted transplantation in children. Unique molecular identifiers featured in how the TCRbeta library was prepared. TCRdb reprocessed the PCR reads with MiXCR, giving one entry per CDR3 protein. The table has 170,000 or so distinct CDR3 sequences, about 6.4% seen once; the top ten hold more than 2.5%. The sample was PBMCs from the stem cell graft donor, taken from the stem cell graft. The receptors here all came from a human donor who donated a stem cell graft to a child with Wiskott-Aldrich syndrome.

This clonotype was recorded many times. The genes are TRBV7-2 and TRBJ2-7, with a weak D call TRBD1 (6 bases). CDR1 and CDR2 from the germline V gene are SGHTA and FQGNSA. Trimming pared 7 bases from V and 2 bases from J, leaving 12 bases between. This CDR3 is 13 amino acids long. In DNA, the CDR3 is TGTGCCAGCACCACAGGGTGGGCCTACGAGCAGTACTTC. Its translation is CASTTGWAYEQYF.

At least ten counts were recorded for this clonotype. This rearrangement joins TRBV12-3 or TRBV12-4 to TRBJ2-1; TRBD1 is a possible D gene (6 bases). This CDR3 contains 12 residues. V was pared by 7 bases and J by 7 bases, with 11 bases between. CDR3 residues: CASTDSTNEQFF. CDR3 DNA: TGTGCCAGCACGGACAGTACAAATGAGCAGTTCTTC.

The table lists this clonotype with many counts. The chain employs TRBV6-1 and TRBJ2-2, with D perhaps assigned TRBD1 or TRBD2 (5 bases each). Germline CDR1 reads MNHNS; CDR2 reads SASEGT. There are 15 residues in the CDR3. V was clipped by 6 bases and J by 0 bases, with 11 bases between them. CDR3 nucleotides: TGTGCCAGCAGGTTCATGGGGGCGAACACCGGGGAGCTGTTTTTT. Translated, it gives CASRFMGANTGELFF.

This clonotype showed up many times. The gene calls are TRBV12-3 or TRBV12-4 and TRBJ2-1; D unresolved. V lost 3 bases and J 5 bases, leaving 8 bases between the germline ends. The CDR3 sequence is 13 residues long. The CDR3 here is CASSLFRNNEQFF. For the CDR3, the DNA is TGTGCCAGCAGTTTGTTCAGGAACAATGAGCAGTTCTTC.

The table lists this clonotype with many counts. The chain links TRBV7-2 to TRBJ1-1; D unresolved. This CDR3 spans 13 amino acids. Germline CDR1 reads SGHTA; CDR2 reads FQGNSA. V lost 8 bases and J lost 3, with 13 bases in between. The CDR3 bases are TGTGCCAGCCTCCCCGCCGGGGACACTGAAGCTTTCTTT. It codes for CASLPAGDTEAFF.

This clonotype appeared many times. V gene TRBV6-5 combines with J gene TRBJ2-1; TRBD2 is a possible D gene (5 bases). Per germline, CDR1 MNHEY and CDR2 SVGAGI. CDR3 length: 13 residues. Trimming removed 6 bases at V and 10 bases at J, with 16 bases between. The CDR3: CASSLHYSEEQFF. The CDR3 nucleotides are TGTGCCAGCAGCCTCCACTATAGCGAGGAGCAGTTCTTC.

This clonotype was seen repeatedly, ten times or more. This sequence joins TRBV5-1 and TRBJ2-1; TRBD1 might be the D (5 bases). Deletions cut 3 bases from V and 5 bases from J, with 15 bases between. The CDR3 runs 15 residues. Germline assignment: CDR1 SGHRS and CDR2 YFSETQ. CDR3 loop: CASSSLQAFDNEQFF. CDR3 in DNA: TGCGCCAGCAGCTCCCTACAGGCCTTTGACAATGAGCAGTTCTTC.

This clonotype was seen at least ten times. V usage is TRBV5-1 and J usage is TRBJ1-1; 8 nucleotides line up with TRBD1. With V trimmed by 0 bases and J by 3 bases, 1 base remained unmatched. The V gene's germline CDR1 is SGHRS and CDR2 YFSETQ. CDR3 length: 14 residues. The DNA of the CDR3 is TGCGCCAGCAGCTTGGGGACAGGGTACACTGAAGCTTTCTTT. Translation gives CASSLGTGYTEAFF.

This clonotype was recorded at least ten times. The chain joins TRBV10-3 to TRBJ2-1, with D possibly being TRBD2 (5 bases). This CDR3 is 14 amino acids long. Germline CDR1 reads ENHRY; CDR2 reads SYGVKD. The ends were cut back, 5 bases at V and 9 bases at J, with 17 bases in the middle. The CDR3 DNA sequence: TGTGCCATCAGTTTGTCGACGGGAACGACTGAGCAGTTCTTC. Its translation is CAISLSTGTTEQFF.

This clonotype was seen a handful of times. V usage is TRBV7-8 and J usage is TRBJ1-6; no firm D call. Per the germline V gene, CDR1 is SGHVS and CDR2 is FQNEAQ. This CDR3 contains 13 residues. Trimming removed 1 base at V and 8 bases at J, with 6 bases between. This CDR3 reads CASSLGTDSPLHF. The CDR3 DNA follows: TGTGCCAGCAGCTTAGGAACAGATTCACCCCTCCACTTT.

The chain uses TRBV27 and TRBJ2-7; TRBD1 aligns across 8 bases. With 7 bases clipped from V and 2 bases from J, the junction kept 13 bases outside the gene matches. CDR1 is MNHEY, CDR2 SMNVEV, per germline (reference sequence). The CDR3 is made up of 16 amino acids. CDR3 nucleotides: TGTGCCAGCATCTCCAGGGGGCTGCGGAGGGCCTACGAGCAGTACTTC. Its protein is CASISRGLRRAYEQYF.

Many counts were recorded for this clonotype. This chain links TRBV5-6 with TRBJ1-1; no firm D call. Per the germline V gene, CDR1 is SGHDT and CDR2 is YYEEEE. Trimming took 4 bases from V and 8 from J, leaving 9 bases between them. The CDR3 sequence is 11 residues long. In DNA form, the CDR3 reads TGTGCCAGCAGCCGGACGGAGGAAGCTTTCTTT. Protein: CASSRTEEAFF.

This clonotype occurred many times. J is TRBJ2-7 and V is TRBV27, with D unresolved. The V end was cut by 6 bases, the J end by 5 bases, with 11 bases between. This CDR3 spans 12 amino acids. CDR1 is MNHEY and CDR2 is SMNVEV in the germline V gene (reference sequence). CDR3 sequence reads: CASRDGFDEQYF. CDR3 DNA sequence: TGTGCCAGCAGAGACGGGTTCGACGAGCAGTACTTC.

This clonotype was detected many times. The gene calls are TRBV20-1 and TRBJ2-2, with TRBD1 matching over 8 bases. Germline trimming cut 3 bases from V and 5 bases from J; bases unmatched to any gene: 11. The CDR3 spans 16 residues. The V gene's germline CDR1 is DFQATT and CDR2 SNEGSKA (reference sequence). The CDR3 here is CSARSPGTGGTGELFF. The CDR3 DNA is TGCAGTGCTAGGTCCCCCGGGACAGGAGGAACCGGGGAGCTGTTTTTT.

This clonotype was recorded a few times. V usage is TRBV5-1 and J usage is TRBJ1-2; no clear D. Trimming cost V 4 bases and J 8 bases, with 21 bases left between them. The CDR3 extends over 15 amino acids. Germline values: CDR1 SGHRS, CDR2 YFSETQ. The CDR3 loop is CASSRWAGQPEGYTF. Here the CDR3 DNA reads TGCGCCAGCAGCCGGTGGGCAGGCCAACCAGAAGGCTACACCTTC.

Ten or more counts support this clonotype. The CDR3 reads CASSLAPYDSYEQYF. The DNA of the CDR3 is TGCGCCAGCAGCTTGGCACCCTACGACTCCTACGAGCAGTACTTC. The chain employs TRBV5-1 and TRBJ2-7; no reliable D call. The ends were cut back, 0 bases at V and 0 bases at J, with 10 bases in the middle. Germline V gene data show CDR1 as SGHRS and CDR2 as YFSETQ. The CDR3 has 15 residues.

The chain recombines TRBV3-1 with TRBJ2-7; D unclear. Deletions cut 3 bases from V and 5 bases from J, with 14 bases between. Germline CDR1 reads LGHDT; CDR2 reads YNNKEL (reference sequence). The CDR3 has 14 residues. The CDR3 loop is CASSQVTPPNEQYF. Here the CDR3 DNA reads TGTGCCAGCAGCCAGGTAACTCCGCCGAACGAGCAGTACTTC.

This clonotype was detected ten times or more. The chain uses TRBV25-1 and TRBJ1-2; D gene ambiguous. The CDR3 consists of 12 residues. Looked up from germline, CDR1 is MGHDK and CDR2 is SYGVNS. Trimming stripped 4 bases from V and 8 bases from J, with 11 bases between. The CDR3 loop reads CASSGHPLGYTF. CDR3 DNA sequence: TGTGCCAGCAGTGGACACCCTCTAGGCTACACCTTC.

This clonotype was counted ten times or more. The J gene is TRBJ2-2, the V gene TRBV24-1; TRBD1 or TRBD2 may be the D gene (7 bases each). Trimming left V 4 bases short and J 6 bases short, with 14 bases between. The CDR3 spans 15 residues. The germline V gene encodes CDR1 KGHDR and CDR2 SFDVKD. DNA of the CDR3: TGTGCCACCAGTGAGAACAGGGGAGGGTCCGGGGAGCTGTTTTTT. Residues: CATSENRGGSGELFF.

The chain couples TRBV19 to TRBJ1-2; perhaps TRBD1 as D (6 bases). V gave up 5 bases and J gave up 0 bases, with 13 bases separating them. The CDR3 runs 15 residues. CDR1 and CDR2 (germline): LNHDA, SQIVND (reference sequence). CDR3 coding DNA: TGTGCCAGTAGTTCTACAGGGATCCCTAACTATGGCTACACCTTC. It codes for CASSSTGIPNYGYTF.

This clonotype was counted ten times or more. V usage is TRBV12-3 or TRBV12-4 and J usage is TRBJ2-7; 9 bases are shared with TRBD1. With 5 bases clipped from V and 0 bases from J, the junction kept 5 bases outside the gene matches. CDR3 size: 15 residues. CDR3 loop: CASSGTGWSSYEQYF. In DNA form, the CDR3 reads TGTGCCAGCAGTGGGACAGGGTGGAGCTCCTACGAGCAGTACTTC.

This clonotype showed up many times. The chain employs TRBV24-1 and TRBJ2-2, with D hard to call. Germline CDR1 reads KGHDR; CDR2 reads SFDVKD. The CDR3 extends over 13 amino acids. The V gene lost 4 bases and the J gene lost 7 bases, with 9 bases spanning the gap. The DNA for the CDR3 is TGTGCCACCAGTGACCAACTGGACGGGGAGCTGTTTTTT. It yields the protein CATSDQLDGELFF.

The V call is TRBV12-3 or TRBV12-4, the J call TRBJ1-1, with D perhaps TRBD1 (5 bases). V was trimmed by 2 bases and J by 8 bases, leaving 9 bases between them. The CDR3 contains 12 residues. CDR3 sequence reads: CASSLLRVEAFF. The CDR3, as DNA: TGTGCCAGCAGTTTACTCAGGGTGGAAGCTTTCTTT.

This clonotype appeared many times. The V call is TRBV5-1, the J call TRBJ2-7, with 8 bases that match TRBD1. Germline assignment: CDR1 SGHRS and CDR2 YFSETQ. CDR3 length: 14 residues. The junction had 8 bases not matched to a gene; V was cut back by 7 bases and J by 2 bases. The CDR3 bases are TGCGCCAGCCACACAGGGGGGCGCACCTACGAGCAGTACTTC. It specifies CASHTGGRTYEQYF.

This clonotype appeared many times. This sequence joins TRBV20-1 and TRBJ2-3, with D perhaps TRBD2 (5 bases). Germline V gene sequence: CDR1 DFQATT, CDR2 SNEGSKA (reference sequence). The V end lost 6 bases, the J end lost 7 bases, and 14 bases lay between the germline ends. The CDR3 is 12 amino acids. CDR3 coding DNA: TGCAGTGCAACAACGCCGGGAAATACGCAGTATTTT. It translates to CSATTPGNTQYF.

This clonotype has ten or more counts. The V gene is TRBV5-1, the J gene TRBJ2-5, with 7 nucleotides matching TRBD1. CDR1 and CDR2 from the germline V gene are SGHRS and YFSETQ. V shed 0 bases, J shed 3 bases, and the junction held 2 bases outside the gene matches. The CDR3 is made up of 14 amino acids. In nucleotides, the CDR3 is TGCGCCAGCAGCTTGGCGGACAGGAAAGAGACCCAGTACTTC. It yields the protein CASSLADRKETQYF.

This clonotype is deemed medium-sized. The chain couples TRBV6-5 to TRBJ1-2; unclear D gene. This CDR3 has 13 residues. Germline values: CDR1 MNHEY, CDR2 SVGAGI. V was clipped by 7 bases and J by 2 bases, with 11 bases between them. The CDR3 bases are TGTGCCAGCACCGATACACGGAACTATGGCTACACCTTC. Its protein is CASTDTRNYGYTF.

This clonotype has a count of ten or more. This chain uses TRBV5-1 with TRBJ1-6, with no clear D. The germline gives CDR1 SGHRS, CDR2 YFSETQ. This CDR3 is built from 13 residues. V gave up 1 base and J gave up 14 bases, with 13 bases separating them. The CDR3 nucleotides read TGCGCCAGCAGCTTGTCGACGGGATCGACCCTCCACTTT. Translating it yields CASSLSTGSTLHF.

This clonotype was observed at least ten times. This chain links TRBV28 with TRBJ1-4; D gene uncertain. The ends were cut back, 6 bases at V and 7 bases at J, with 18 bases in the middle. Germline V lookup: CDR1 MDHEN, CDR2 SYDVKM. The CDR3 extends over 15 amino acids. CDR3 in amino acids: CASSWPGFRGEKLFF. The CDR3 DNA reads TGTGCCAGCAGCTGGCCCGGATTCCGGGGTGAAAAACTGTTTTTT.

Many counts were recorded for this clonotype. This chain uses TRBV12-3 or TRBV12-4 with TRBJ1-5, with 9 bases matching TRBD1. The CDR3 spans 15 residues. J gave up 6 bases and V 6 bases, and 9 bases lay outside the gene matches. The CDR3 spells CASRSTGGSGQPQHF. The DNA for the CDR3 is TGTGCCAGCAGGTCCACAGGGGGCTCGGGTCAGCCCCAGCATTTT.

This clonotype was seen ten or more times. The chain employs TRBV10-3 and TRBJ2-7; the D is unclear. The CDR3 consists of 12 residues. CDR1 and CDR2 (germline): ENHRY, SYGVKD. V lost 2 bases to trimming and J lost 6 bases, with 8 bases between them. This CDR3 reads CAISEPRTEQYF. Written as DNA, the CDR3 is TGTGCCATCAGTGAGCCCAGGACCGAGCAGTACTTC.

This clonotype was seen many times. This rearrangement joins TRBV12-3 or TRBV12-4 to TRBJ1-2; no clear D gene. V was cut by 0 bases and J by 4 bases, with 6 bases left in between. The CDR3 sequence is 13 residues long. In DNA form, the CDR3 reads TGTGCCAGCAGTTTAGCGGCCCTCTATGGCTACACCTTC. It is translated as CASSLAALYGYTF.